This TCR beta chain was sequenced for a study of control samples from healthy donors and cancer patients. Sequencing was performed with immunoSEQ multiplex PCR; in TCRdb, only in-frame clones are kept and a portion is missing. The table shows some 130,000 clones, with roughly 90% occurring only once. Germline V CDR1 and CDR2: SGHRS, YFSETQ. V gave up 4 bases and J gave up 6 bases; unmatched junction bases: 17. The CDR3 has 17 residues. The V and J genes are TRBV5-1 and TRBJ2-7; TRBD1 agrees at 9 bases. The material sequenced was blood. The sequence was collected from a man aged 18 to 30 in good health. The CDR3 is CASSLKPLTGTGSEQYF. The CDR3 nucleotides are TGCGCCAGCAGCCTAAAGCCTTTAACCGGGACAGGGTCCGAGCAGTACTTC. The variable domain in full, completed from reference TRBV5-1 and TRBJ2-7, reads KAGVTQTPRYLIKTRGQQVTLSCSPISGHRSVSWYQQTPGQGLQFLFEYFSETQRNKGNFPGRFSGRQFSNSRSEMNVSTLELGDSALYLCASSLKPLTGTGSEQYFGPGTRLTVT.